A selection of T cell receptor beta chains follows, all from one sample in a study of blood T cell repertoires in COVID-19. Sequencing was performed with immunoSEQ multiplex PCR; in TCRdb, only in-frame clones are kept and a portion is missing. There are some 99,000 clones in the sample; about 90% occur only once, and around 1.1% lies in the top ten. What was sequenced was peripheral blood. These TCRs come from a human donor in a cohort sampled during active COVID-19. Both conserved end residues are part of each CDR3. D genes are given only for firm matches. Clone size appears in some rows only: once, few, many, or a class for an expanded clone.

j_call clone_size d_call v_call cdr3_length cdr3_nt cdr3_aa
TRBJ2-7 - - TRBV5-1 15 TGCGCCAGCAGCTTGGTAGCAGGGGACGCCTACGAGCAGTACTTC CASSLVAGDAYEQYF
TRBJ2-3 - - TRBV13 16 TGTGCCAGCAGCTTAGTGAGTCTAGCAAACACAGATACGCAGTATTTT CASSLVSLANTDTQYF
TRBJ2-7 - - TRBV27 13 TGTGCCAGCAGGAGGCAGCCTCACTACGAGCAGTACTTC CASRRQPHYEQYF
TRBJ2-5 once TRBD2 TRBV3-1/TRBV3-2 14 TGTGCCAGCAGCCAACTCTCGGGGGGGGAGACCCAGTACTTC CASSQLSGGETQYF
TRBJ2-2 - - TRBV2 13 TGTGCCAGCAGCATCCAGGGTTCGGGGGAGCTGTTTTTT CASSIQGSGELFF
TRBJ1-2 once - TRBV5-1 15 TGCGCCAGCAGCTTGCGGGGAAGTGATAACTATGGCTACACCTTC CASSLRGSDNYGYTF
TRBJ2-7 - TRBD2 TRBV18 15 TGTGCCAGCTCACCAAGGCTAGCGGGAGCCCACGAGCAGTACTTC CASSPRLAGAHEQYF
TRBJ1-2 - TRBD1 TRBV27 17 TGTGCCAGCAGTACTCTGACAGGGGGAGGAGTGATTCATGGCTACACCTTC CASSTLTGGGVIHGYTF
TRBJ2-1 - TRBD1 TRBV15 15 TGTGCCACCAGCAGAAGGACAGGGGGCGTGAATGAGCAGTTCTTC CATSRRTGGVNEQFF
TRBJ1-2 - - TRBV5-6 13 TGTGCCAGCAGCCGCCGAGGAGGGGAGGGCTACACCTTC CASSRRGGEGYTF
TRBJ1-4 once - TRBV5-1 16 TGCGCCAGCAGCCCCCAAGGGTGGGCAGGGAATGAAAAACTGTTTTTT CASSPQGWAGNEKLFF
TRBJ2-2 - TRBD1 TRBV5-3 20 TGTGCCAGAAGCTTGGTGCAGGACAGGGGGCTAAACCCCACTCCGGGGGAGCTGTTTTTT CARSLVQDRGLNPTPGELFF
TRBJ1-1 once TRBD1 TRBV5-6 18 TGTGCCAGCAGCGAAACATATACAGGGGGAGGAATGAACACTGAAGCTTTCTTT CASSETYTGGGMNTEAFF
TRBJ1-5 - TRBD1 TRBV12-3/TRBV12-4 13 TGTGCCAGCGGAGAAAGACAGGGGCAGCCCCAGCATTTT CASGERQGQPQHF
TRBJ1-3 - TRBD1 TRBV7-6 18 TGTGCCAGCAGCTCTTCTACTGGACAGGGCTTCTCTGGAAACACCATATATTTT CASSSSTGQGFSGNTIYF
TRBJ1-2 - TRBD1 TRBV5-1 15 TGCGCCAGCAGTTCCCCCCAGGGGGCGGACTATGGCTACACCTTC CASSSPQGADYGYTF
TRBJ2-1 - TRBD1 TRBV2 15 TGTGCCAGCAGTGTGGGGACAGGGGGCCCCAGGGAGCAGTTCTTC CASSVGTGGPREQFF
TRBJ2-3 - - TRBV28 11 TGTGCCAGCAGTTCCCGAAAGCCACAGTATTTT CASSSRKPQYF
TRBJ2-7 once TRBD1 TRBV18 14 TGTGCCAGCTCACCCCCAGGGGGTTCCTACGAGCAGTACTTC CASSPPGGSYEQYF
TRBJ1-6 - TRBD1 TRBV4-3 14 TGCGCCAGCAGCCGAGACAGGGAGGATTCACCCCTCCACTTT CASSRDREDSPLHF